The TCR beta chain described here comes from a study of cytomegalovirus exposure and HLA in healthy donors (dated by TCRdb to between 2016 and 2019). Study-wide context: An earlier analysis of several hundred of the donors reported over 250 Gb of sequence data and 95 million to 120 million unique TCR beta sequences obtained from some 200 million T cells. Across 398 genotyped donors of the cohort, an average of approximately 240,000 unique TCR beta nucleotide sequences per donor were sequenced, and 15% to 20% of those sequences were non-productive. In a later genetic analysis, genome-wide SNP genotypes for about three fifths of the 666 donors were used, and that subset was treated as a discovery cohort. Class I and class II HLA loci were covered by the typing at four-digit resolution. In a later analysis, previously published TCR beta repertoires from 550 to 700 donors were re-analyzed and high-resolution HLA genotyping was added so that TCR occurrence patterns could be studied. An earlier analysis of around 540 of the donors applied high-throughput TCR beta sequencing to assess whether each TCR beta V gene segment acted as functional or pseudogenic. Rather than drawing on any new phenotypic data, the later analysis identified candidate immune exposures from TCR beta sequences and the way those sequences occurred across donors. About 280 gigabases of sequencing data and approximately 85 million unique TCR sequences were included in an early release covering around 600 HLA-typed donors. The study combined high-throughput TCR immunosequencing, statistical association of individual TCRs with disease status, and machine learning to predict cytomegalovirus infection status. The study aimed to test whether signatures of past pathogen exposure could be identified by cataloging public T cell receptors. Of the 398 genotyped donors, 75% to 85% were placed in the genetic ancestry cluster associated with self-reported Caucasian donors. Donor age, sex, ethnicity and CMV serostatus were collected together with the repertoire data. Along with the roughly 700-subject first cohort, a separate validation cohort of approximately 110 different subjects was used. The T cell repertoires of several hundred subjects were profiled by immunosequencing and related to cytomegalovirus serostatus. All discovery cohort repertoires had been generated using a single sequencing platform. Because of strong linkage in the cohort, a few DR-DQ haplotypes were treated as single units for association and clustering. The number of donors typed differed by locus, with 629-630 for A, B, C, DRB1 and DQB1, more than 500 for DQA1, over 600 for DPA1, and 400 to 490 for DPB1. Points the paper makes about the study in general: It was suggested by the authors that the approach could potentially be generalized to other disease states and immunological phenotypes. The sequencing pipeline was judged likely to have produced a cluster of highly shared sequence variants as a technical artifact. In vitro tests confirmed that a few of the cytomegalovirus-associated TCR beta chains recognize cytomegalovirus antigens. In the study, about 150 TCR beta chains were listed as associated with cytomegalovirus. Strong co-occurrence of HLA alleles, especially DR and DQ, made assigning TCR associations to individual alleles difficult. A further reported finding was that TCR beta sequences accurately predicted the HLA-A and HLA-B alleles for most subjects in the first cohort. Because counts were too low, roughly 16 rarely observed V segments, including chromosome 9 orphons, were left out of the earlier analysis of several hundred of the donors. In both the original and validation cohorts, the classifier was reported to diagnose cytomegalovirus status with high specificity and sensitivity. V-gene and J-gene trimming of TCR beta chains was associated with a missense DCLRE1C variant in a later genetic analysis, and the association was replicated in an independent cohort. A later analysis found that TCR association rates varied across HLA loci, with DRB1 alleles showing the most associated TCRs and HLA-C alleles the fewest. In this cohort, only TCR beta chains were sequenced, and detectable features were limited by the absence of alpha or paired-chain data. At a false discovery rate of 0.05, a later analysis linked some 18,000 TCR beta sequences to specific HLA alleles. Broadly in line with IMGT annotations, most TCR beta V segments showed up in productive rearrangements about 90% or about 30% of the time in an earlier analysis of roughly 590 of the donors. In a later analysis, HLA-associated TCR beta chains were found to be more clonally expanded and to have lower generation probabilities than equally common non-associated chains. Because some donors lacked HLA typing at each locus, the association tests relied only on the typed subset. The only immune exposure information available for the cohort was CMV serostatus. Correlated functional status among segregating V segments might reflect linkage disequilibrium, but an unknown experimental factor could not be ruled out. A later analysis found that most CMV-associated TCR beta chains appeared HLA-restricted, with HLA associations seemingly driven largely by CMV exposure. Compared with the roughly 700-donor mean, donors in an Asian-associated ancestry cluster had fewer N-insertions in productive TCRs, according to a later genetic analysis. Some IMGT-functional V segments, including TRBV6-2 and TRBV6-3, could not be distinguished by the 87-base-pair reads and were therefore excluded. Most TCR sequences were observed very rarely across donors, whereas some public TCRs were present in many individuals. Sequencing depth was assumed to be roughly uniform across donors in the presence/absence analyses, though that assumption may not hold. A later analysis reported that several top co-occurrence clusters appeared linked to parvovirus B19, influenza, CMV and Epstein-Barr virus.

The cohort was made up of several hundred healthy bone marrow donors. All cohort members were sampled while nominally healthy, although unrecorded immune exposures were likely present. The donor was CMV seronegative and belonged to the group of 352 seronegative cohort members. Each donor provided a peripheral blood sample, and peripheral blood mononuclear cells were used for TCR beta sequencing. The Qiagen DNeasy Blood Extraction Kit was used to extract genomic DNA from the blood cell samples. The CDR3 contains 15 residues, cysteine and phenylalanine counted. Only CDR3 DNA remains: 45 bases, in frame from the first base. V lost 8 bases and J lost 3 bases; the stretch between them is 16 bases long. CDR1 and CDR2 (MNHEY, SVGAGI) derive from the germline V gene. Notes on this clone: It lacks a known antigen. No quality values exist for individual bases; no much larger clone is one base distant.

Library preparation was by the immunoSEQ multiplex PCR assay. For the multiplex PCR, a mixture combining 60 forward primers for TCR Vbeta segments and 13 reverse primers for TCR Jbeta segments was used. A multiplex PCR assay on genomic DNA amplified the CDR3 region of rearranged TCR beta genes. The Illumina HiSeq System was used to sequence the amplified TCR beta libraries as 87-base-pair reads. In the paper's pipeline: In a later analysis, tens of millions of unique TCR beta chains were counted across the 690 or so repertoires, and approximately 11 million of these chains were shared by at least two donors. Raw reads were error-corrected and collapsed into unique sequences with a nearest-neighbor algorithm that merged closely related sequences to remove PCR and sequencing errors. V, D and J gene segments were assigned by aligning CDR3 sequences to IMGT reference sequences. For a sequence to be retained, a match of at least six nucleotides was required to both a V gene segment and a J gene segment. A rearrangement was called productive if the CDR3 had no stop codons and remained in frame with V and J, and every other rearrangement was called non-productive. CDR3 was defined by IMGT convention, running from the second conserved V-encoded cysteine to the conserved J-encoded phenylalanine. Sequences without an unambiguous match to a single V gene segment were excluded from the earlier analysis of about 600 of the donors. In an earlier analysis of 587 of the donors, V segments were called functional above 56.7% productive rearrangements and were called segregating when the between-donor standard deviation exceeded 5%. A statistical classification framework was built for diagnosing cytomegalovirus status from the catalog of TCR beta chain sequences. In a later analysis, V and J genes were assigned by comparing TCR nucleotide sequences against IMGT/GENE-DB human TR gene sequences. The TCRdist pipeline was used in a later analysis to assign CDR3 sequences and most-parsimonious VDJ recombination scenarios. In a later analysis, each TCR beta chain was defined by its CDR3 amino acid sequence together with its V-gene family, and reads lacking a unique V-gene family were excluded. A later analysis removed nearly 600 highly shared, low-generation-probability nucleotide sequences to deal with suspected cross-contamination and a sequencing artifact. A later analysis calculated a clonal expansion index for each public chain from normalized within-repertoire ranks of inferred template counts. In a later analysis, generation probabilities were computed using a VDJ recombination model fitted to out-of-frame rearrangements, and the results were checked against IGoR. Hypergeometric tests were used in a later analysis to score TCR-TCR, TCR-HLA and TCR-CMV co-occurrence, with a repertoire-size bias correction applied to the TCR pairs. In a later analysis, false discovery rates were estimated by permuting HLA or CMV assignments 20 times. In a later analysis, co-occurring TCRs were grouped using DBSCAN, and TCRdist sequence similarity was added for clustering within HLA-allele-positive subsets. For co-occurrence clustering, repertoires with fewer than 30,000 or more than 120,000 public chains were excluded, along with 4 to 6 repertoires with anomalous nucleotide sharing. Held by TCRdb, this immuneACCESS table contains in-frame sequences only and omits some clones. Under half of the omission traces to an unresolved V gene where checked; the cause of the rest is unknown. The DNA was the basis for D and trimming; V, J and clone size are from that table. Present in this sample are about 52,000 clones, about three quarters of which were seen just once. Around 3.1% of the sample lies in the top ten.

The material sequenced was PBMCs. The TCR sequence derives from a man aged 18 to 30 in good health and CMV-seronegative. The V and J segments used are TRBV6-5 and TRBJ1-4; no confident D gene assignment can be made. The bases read TGTGCCAGCGGCCCTCGGGGTTCCTCTAATGAAAAACTGTTTTTT. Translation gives CASGPRGSSNEKLFF.